One sample yielded the 9 T cell receptor beta chains listed below, sequenced in a study of beta chain features in type 1 diabetes. Reverse transcription of all isolated RNA meant that expressed TCRB transcripts were sequenced. The data were produced by immunoSEQ multiplex PCR, yet TCRdb's version contains in-frame clones alone and is incomplete. Of about 330,000 clones in the sample, approximately 10% are singletons; the top ten hold about 0.015%. The source material was naive CD4+ T cells from blood. These receptors all come from a young woman in good health.

V and J are TRBV30 and TRBJ1-2; TRBD1 matches at 8 bases. Losses at the gene ends were 3 bases for V and 4 bases for J; bases not matched to a gene: 7. From germline, CDR1 is GTSNPN and CDR2 SVGIG (reference sequence). The CDR3 is 14 amino acids. The CDR3 region is CAWRDRTGIYGYTF. The CDR3 region has the DNA TGTGCCTGGAGGGACCGGACAGGGATCTATGGCTACACCTTC.

This rearrangement joins TRBV15 to TRBJ2-5, with 8 bases that match TRBD1. This CDR3 has 15 residues. V lost 3 bases, J lost 3 bases, and 6 bases stayed unmatched. Looked up from germline, CDR1 is LNHNV and CDR2 is YYDKDF (reference sequence). CDR3: CATSRDPTGEETQYF. The DNA for the CDR3 is TGTGCCACCAGCAGGGACCCGACAGGGGAAGAGACCCAGTACTTC. The full variable domain, in which reference TRBV15 and TRBJ2-5 provide the parts outside the CDR3, is DAMVIQNPRYQVTQFGKPVTLSCSQTLNHNVMYWYQQKSSQAPKLLFHYYDKDFNNEADTPDNFQSRRPNTSFCFLDIRSPGLGDTAMYLCATSRDPTGEETQYFGPGTRLLVL.

V is TRBV9 and J is TRBJ2-5; possibly TRBD1 for D (5 bases). V shed 0 bases and J shed 4 bases, with 13 bases lying between them. CDR3 length equals 15 residues. Germline loops: CDR1 SGDLS, CDR2 YYNGEE. The CDR3 loop is CASSVGVRDRETQYF. Written as DNA, the CDR3 is TGTGCCAGCAGCGTAGGGGTCAGGGATAGAGAGACCCAGTACTTC.

The chain links TRBV9 to TRBJ2-7, with 11 bases matching TRBD1. Trimming took 4 bases from V and 3 from J; bases not matched to a gene: 6. The CDR3 has 15 residues. Germline CDR1 and CDR2: SGDLS and YYNGEE. CDR3 region: CASSYRGTGGYEQYF. CDR3 nucleotide sequence: TGTGCCAGCAGCTATCGAGGGACAGGGGGCTACGAGCAGTACTTC.

This clone was recorded a few times. V and J are TRBV28 and TRBJ2-7; 11 bases are shared with TRBD2. V dropped 3 bases and J dropped 6; count of bases not matched to a gene: 10. This CDR3 has 16 residues. The germline gives CDR1 MDHEN, CDR2 SYDVKM. Here the CDR3 DNA reads TGTGCCAGCAGTTTCTACATAGCGGGAGGGCCCCGCGAGCAGTACTTC. It yields the protein CASSFYIAGGPREQYF.

This clone has more than one count but fewer than ten. This sequence joins TRBV6-5 and TRBJ2-7, with 8 bases that match TRBD1. The CDR3 is 15 amino acids. Germline CDR1 MNHEY, CDR2 SVGAGI. V trimming: 2 bases; J trimming: 4 bases; junction bases outside the gene matches: 7. CDR3 nucleotide sequence: TGTGCCAGCAGTTACGGTAGGGACAGGCTTTACGAGCAGTACTTC. Amino acid sequence: CASSYGRDRLYEQYF.

CDR3 region: CASSHSQETQYF. CDR3 coding DNA: TGTGCCAGTAGTCACTCGCAAGAGACCCAGTACTTC. V gene TRBV19 combines with J gene TRBJ2-5; D unclear. V dropped 5 bases and J dropped 2 bases, with 6 bases sitting between them. The CDR3 length is 12 residues. Germline lookup yields CDR1 LNHDA and CDR2 SQIVND (reference sequence).

The V gene is TRBV19, the J gene TRBJ2-7; TRBD2 matches 10 bases. The CDR3 is made up of 16 amino acids. Unmatched junction bases numbered 9, after V lost 5 bases and J lost 2 bases. Germline loops: CDR1 LNHDA, CDR2 SQIVND (reference sequence). The CDR3 region has the DNA TGTGCCAGTAGTGTCAAATTAGCGGGAGGTACCTACGAGCAGTACTTC. It is translated as CASSVKLAGGTYEQYF.

In its sample, this clone was seen a few times. The CDR3 DNA is TGTGCCAGCAGCGAGACAGGGGAAGTCACCGGGGAGCTGTTTTTT. It translates to CASSETGEVTGELFF. The genes are TRBV9 and TRBJ2-2, with 8 bases lining up with TRBD1. CDR1 is SGDLS and CDR2 is YYNGEE in the germline V gene. The CDR3 is 15 residues long. V was clipped by 3 bases and J by 4 bases; unmatched bases: 5.